These 30 T cell receptor beta chains were all obtained from the same sample, sequenced in a study of cytomegalovirus exposure and HLA in healthy donors. Primers for the PCR totalled 60 Vbeta and 13 Jbeta. Assay: immunoSEQ multiplex PCR; the TCRdb copy retains only in-frame clones and omits some. This sample lists 200,000 or so clones; its ten largest clones have about 1%. The material sequenced was PBMCs. All receptors come from a girl aged 2 to 10 in good health and CMV-seropositive.

This chain links TRBV6-1 with TRBJ1-1; D remains unclear. Germline V CDR1 and CDR2: MNHNS, SASEGT. There are 12 residues in the CDR3. The V end was cut by 6 bases, the J end by 3 bases, with 8 bases between. CDR3 loop: CASRDWDTEAFF. The CDR3 bases are TGTGCCAGCAGGGACTGGGACACTGAAGCTTTCTTT.

The chain uses TRBV10-3 and TRBJ1-2, with 8 bases fitting TRBD1. V shed 0 bases and J 0 bases; nucleotides not matched to a gene: 12. Germline V gene data show CDR1 as ENHRY and CDR2 as SYGVKD. This CDR3 is built from 19 residues. CDR3 DNA: TGTGCCATCAGTGAGTCGGGGAGGAGGACAGGGAAAACTAACTATGGCTACACCTTC. Amino acid sequence: CAISESGRRTGKTNYGYTF.

The chain has TRBV27 and TRBJ2-7; the match to TRBD2 covers 7 bases. Germline CDR1 is MNHEY and CDR2 is SMNVEV (reference sequence). Losses at the gene ends were 5 bases for V and 6 bases for J; bases not matched to a gene: 19. The CDR3 runs 17 residues. The CDR3 DNA reads as TGTGCCAGCAGTCAAACCCCGCGGGGGAGGGCCGTTCGCGAGCAGTACTTC. It is translated as CASSQTPRGRAVREQYF.

The chain carries TRBV5-4 and TRBJ2-2; 9 nucleotides line up with TRBD1. CDR3 length: 16 residues. V lost 2 bases and J lost 5; bases outside the gene matches: 7. From germline, CDR1 is SGHNT and CDR2 YYREEE (reference sequence). In nucleotides, the CDR3 is TGTGCCAGCAGCTTAACTAGGACAGGGGTTACCGGGGAGCTGTTTTTT. It specifies CASSLTRTGVTGELFF. The complete variable domain, with remaining parts taken from reference TRBV5-4 and TRBJ2-2, reads ETGVTQSPTHLIKTRGQQVTLRCSSQSGHNTVSWYQQALGQGPQFIFQYYREEENGRGNFPPRFSGLQFPNYSSELNVNALELDDSALYLCASSLTRTGVTGELFFGEGSRLTVL.

The chain joins TRBV25-1 to TRBJ2-7, with a possible D match to TRBD1 (5 bases). V was trimmed by 3 bases and J by 10 bases, leaving 13 bases between them. The length of the CDR3 is 12 residues. CDR1 is MGHDK, CDR2 SYGVNS, per germline. In nucleotides, the CDR3 is TGTGCCAGCAGTGATGGGGCCAGTAGACAGTACTTC. It encodes CASSDGASRQYF.

CDR3 DNA sequence: TGTGCCAGCAGTGTAGAAAGGACAGGGGGCAATGGCTACACCTTC. This codes for CASSVERTGGNGYTF. The rearrangement uses TRBV2 and TRBJ1-2; TRBD1 aligns across 11 bases. The trim removed 4 bases at V and 6 bases at J, leaving 7 bases unmatched. The CDR3 has 15 residues. CDR1 SNHLY and CDR2 FYNNEI come from the germline V gene.

The chain has TRBV28 and TRBJ2-7; D not certain. Trimming pared 4 bases from V and 2 bases from J, leaving 9 bases between. Germline V gene sequence: CDR1 MDHEN, CDR2 SYDVKM. The CDR3 has 13 residues. The CDR3 DNA follows: TGTGCCAGCAGTTCGAGCGAGCCCTACGAGCAGTACTTC. This sequence encodes CASSSSEPYEQYF.

The rearrangement uses TRBV30 and TRBJ1-1; D unresolved. CDR3 length: 13 residues. From germline, CDR1 is GTSNPN and CDR2 SVGIG (reference sequence). Trimming stripped 0 bases from V and 3 bases from J, with 8 bases between. The CDR3 protein is CAWSVIGHTEAFF. The CDR3 nucleotides read TGTGCCTGGAGTGTAATTGGGCACACTGAAGCTTTCTTT.

The V call is TRBV5-4, the J call TRBJ2-7; 10 bases are a match to TRBD2. Germline CDR1 is SGHNT and CDR2 is YYREEE (reference sequence). CDR3 length: 14 amino acids. J was trimmed by 5 bases and V by 4 bases; bases with no gene match: 6. The DNA for the CDR3 is TGTGCCAGCAGCAGAGGGACTAGCGCCCACGAGCAGTACTTC. Translating gives CASSRGTSAHEQYF.

This chain connects TRBV29-1 to TRBJ2-3; 8 positions match TRBD2. Looked up from germline, CDR1 is SQVTM and CDR2 is ANQGSEA. There are 13 residues in the CDR3. V shed 4 bases, J shed 6 bases, and the junction held 6 bases outside the gene matches. CDR3 sequence reads: CSVVPSGRDTQYF. The CDR3 region has the DNA TGCAGCGTTGTGCCTAGCGGGCGGGATACGCAGTATTTT.

The chain has TRBV11-1 and TRBJ1-4; 9 bases line up with TRBD1. J gave up 8 bases and V 4 bases, and 8 bases lay outside the gene matches. Germline V lookup: CDR1 SGHAT, CDR2 FQDESV (reference sequence). This CDR3 has 15 residues. In DNA, the CDR3 is TGTGCCAGCAGCTCGACGCGACAGGGGGGAGAAAAACTGTTTTTT. Protein product: CASSSTRQGGEKLFF.

CDR3 bases: TGTGCCAGCAGCCAAGATAGGACAGCTCAGAACACTGAAGCTTTCTTT. It yields the protein CASSQDRTAQNTEAFF. The gene calls are TRBV14 and TRBJ1-1; the D gene is possibly TRBD1 (6 bases). The V gene lost 0 bases and the J gene lost 1 base, with 12 bases spanning the gap. The CDR3 covers 16 residues. The V gene's germline CDR1 is SGHDN and CDR2 FVKESK.

This chain links TRBV27 with TRBJ1-1; D unclear. Trimming removed 6 bases from V and 1 base from J, with 21 bases in between. This CDR3 has 17 amino acids. Per the germline V gene, CDR1 is MNHEY and CDR2 is SMNVEV (reference sequence). For the CDR3, the DNA is TGTGCCAGCAGCTTAACCGGGATCCGGGTGGGGAACACTGAAGCTTTCTTT. Protein: CASSLTGIRVGNTEAFF.

The chain combines TRBV5-4 with TRBJ1-1; no reliable D call. The germline V and J ends were trimmed by 4 bases and 0 bases, with 10 bases remaining between them. Germline CDR1 is SGHNT and CDR2 is YYREEE (reference sequence). CDR3 length equals 14 residues. The DNA of the CDR3 is TGTGCCAGCAGCCCAGGAGGAATGAACACTGAAGCTTTCTTT. Protein: CASSPGGMNTEAFF.

The chain combines TRBV6-6 with TRBJ2-5; D perhaps matches TRBD2 (6 bases). V was cut by 2 bases and J by 2 bases, with 9 bases left in between. The germline CDR1 and CDR2 sequences are MNHNY and SVGAGI (reference sequence). This CDR3 is built from 14 residues. CDR3: CASSYGGRQETQYF. CDR3 in DNA: TGTGCCAGCAGTTACGGAGGGAGGCAAGAGACCCAGTACTTC.

The V call is TRBV11-2, the J call TRBJ2-7; weak D call: TRBD2 (6 bases). The germline V gene encodes CDR1 SGHAT and CDR2 FQNNGV. With 8 bases removed from V and 6 bases from J, the gap between germline ends came to 20 bases. There are 14 residues in the CDR3. The CDR3 here is CASAGSGGSGEQYF. CDR3 sequence (DNA): TGTGCCAGCGCCGGGTCAGGAGGGTCTGGCGAGCAGTACTTC.

The chain uses TRBV27 and TRBJ2-7; perhaps TRBD2 as D (6 bases). Germline CDR1 reads MNHEY; CDR2 reads SMNVEV (reference sequence). Trimming took off 3 bases at V and 3 bases at J, with 15 bases between the two ends. The CDR3 spans 15 residues. In DNA, the CDR3 is TGTGCCAGCAGTTTTTCTCTAGAGACTAGCTACGAGCAGTACTTC. It is translated as CASSFSLETSYEQYF.

The genes are TRBV5-4 and TRBJ2-1; 7 bases are shared with TRBD1. The length of the CDR3 is 12 residues. The germline V gene encodes CDR1 SGHNT and CDR2 YYREEE (reference sequence). With V trimmed by 4 bases and J by 9 bases, 4 bases remained unmatched. The CDR3 sequence is CASSPQGSEQFF. As DNA, the CDR3 is TGTGCCAGCAGCCCACAGGGGAGTGAGCAGTTCTTC. Full variable domain (missing parts from reference TRBV5-4 and TRBJ2-1): ETGVTQSPTHLIKTRGQQVTLRCSSQSGHNTVSWYQQALGQGPQFIFQYYREEENGRGNFPPRFSGLQFPNYSSELNVNALELDDSALYLCASSPQGSEQFFGPGTRLTVL.

V is TRBV5-5 and J is TRBJ1-2; D is unresolved. Germline CDR1 SGHKS, CDR2 YYEKEE (reference sequence). The CDR3 extends over 11 amino acids. With 1 base removed from V and 10 bases from J, the gap between germline ends came to 8 bases. The CDR3 nucleotides are TGTGCCAGCAGCTTGTTCAGGCACTACACCTTC. Translated, it gives CASSLFRHYTF.

The rearrangement joins TRBV29-1 to TRBJ1-6, with no clear D. V was pared by 2 bases and J by 4 bases, with 12 bases between. CDR3 size: 15 residues. CDR1 is SQVTM, CDR2 ANQGSEA, per germline. This chain's CDR3 is CSVENKWQYNSPLHF. In DNA, the CDR3 is TGCAGCGTTGAAAATAAGTGGCAGTATAATTCACCCCTCCACTTT.

The chain carries TRBV27 and TRBJ2-3, with TRBD2 matching 13 bases. V lost 1 base and J lost 7; bases outside the gene matches: 17. Germline V CDR1 and CDR2: MNHEY, SMNVEV (reference sequence). The CDR3 totals 20 residues. The CDR3 region is CASSLYGPGLAGLLTYTQYF. The CDR3 DNA is TGTGCCAGCAGTTTATATGGACCGGGACTAGCGGGACTCCTCACGTATACGCAGTATTTT.

The chain recombines TRBV7-9 with TRBJ2-1; 7 bases are a match to TRBD1. This CDR3 spans 14 amino acids. With V trimmed by 6 bases and J by 2 bases, 4 bases remained unmatched. The germline V gene has CDR1 SEHNR and CDR2 FQNEAQ (reference sequence). The CDR3 protein is CASRAGTAYNEQFF. The CDR3 coding sequence is TGTGCCAGCAGGGCCGGGACAGCCTACAATGAGCAGTTCTTC.

The chain uses TRBV25-1 and TRBJ1-1; 8 bases are a match to TRBD1. Per the germline V gene, CDR1 is MGHDK and CDR2 is SYGVNS. V dropped 2 bases and J dropped 1; count of bases not matched to a gene: 0. The CDR3 is 14 residues long. The CDR3 loop reads CASSEGQGNTEAFF. Here the CDR3 DNA reads TGTGCCAGCAGTGAAGGACAGGGGAACACTGAAGCTTTCTTT.

The chain links TRBV28 to TRBJ2-1; 10 positions match TRBD2. The V gene end was trimmed by 2 bases and the J gene end by 7 bases; junction bases not matched to a gene: 11. CDR3 length: 17 residues. CDR1 MDHEN and CDR2 SYDVKM come from the germline V gene. The chain's CDR3 is CASSLVRLAGVGNEQFF. The CDR3 DNA is TGTGCCAGCAGTTTAGTCAGGCTAGCGGGAGTAGGTAATGAGCAGTTCTTC.

The V gene is TRBV6-1, the J gene TRBJ2-5; D might be TRBD1 (6 bases). The CDR3 sequence is 13 residues long. The V gene lost 8 bases and the J gene lost 5 bases, with 15 bases spanning the gap. Germline assignment: CDR1 MNHNS and CDR2 SASEGT. The DNA for the CDR3 is TGTGCCAGCGGGCAGGGGTTGGTGGAGACCCAGTACTTC. Protein: CASGQGLVETQYF.

The CDR3, as DNA: TGTGCCAGTATTTCCGCTGGGGACACGTCCGCGAGGCAGTATTTT. This codes for CASISAGDTSARQYF. This rearrangement joins TRBV19 to TRBJ2-3; D perhaps matches TRBD1 (6 bases). V was cut by 7 bases and J by 11 bases, with 25 bases left in between. CDR1 LNHDA and CDR2 SQIVND come from the germline V gene (reference sequence). The CDR3 sequence is 15 residues long.

The V and J genes are TRBV6-6 and TRBJ2-7; possibly TRBD2 for D (6 bases). V was clipped by 5 bases and J by 7 bases, with 9 bases between them. The CDR3 spans 11 residues. From germline, CDR1 is MNHNY and CDR2 SVGAGI (reference sequence). CDR3 residues: CASSPGREQYF. In nucleotides, the CDR3 is TGTGCCAGCAGTCCAGGGAGGGAGCAGTACTTC.

This rearrangement joins TRBV19 to TRBJ1-1; unclear D gene. The V gene lost 4 bases and the J gene lost 11 bases, with 8 bases spanning the gap. This CDR3 region has 10 residues. From germline, CDR1 is LNHDA and CDR2 SQIVND (reference sequence). CDR3 amino acids: CASSNSRAFF. DNA of the CDR3: TGTGCCAGTAGTAACAGTAGGGCTTTCTTT.

The chain links TRBV5-1 to TRBJ2-2, with 8 nucleotides matching TRBD1. The CDR3 runs 15 residues. The trim removed 5 bases at V and 3 bases at J, leaving 6 bases unmatched. Germline CDR1 and CDR2: SGHRS and YFSETQ. CDR3 in DNA: TGCGCCAGCAGTCAGGGACAGGAGGACACCGGGGAGCTGTTTTTT. Amino acid sequence: CASSQGQEDTGELFF.

This chain joins TRBV6-5 and TRBJ1-1, with D tentatively TRBD1 (6 bases). The CDR3 has 15 amino acids. V shed 1 base and J shed 6 bases, with 15 bases lying between them. Germline V gene data show CDR1 as MNHEY and CDR2 as SVGAGI. This CDR3 reads CASSYLQGRGPEAFF. CDR3 bases: TGTGCCAGCAGTTACTTACAGGGAAGGGGCCCTGAAGCTTTCTTT.